This entry lists 16 T cell receptor beta chains sequenced from one sample in a study of blood T cell repertoires in COVID-19. Using immunoSEQ multiplex PCR, the repertoire was profiled, and TCRdb retains in-frame clones only, with some absent. The table records some 300,000 clones, under 90% of them present only once. Sequenced input: PBMCs or T cells enriched from blood (not recorded which). These receptors came from a woman in her twenties or thirties who had recovered from COVID-19.

The rearrangement joins TRBV29-1 to TRBJ2-2; D might be TRBD1 (6 bases). This CDR3 spans 15 amino acids. Germline assignment: CDR1 SQVTM and CDR2 ANQGSEA. The V end lost 0 bases, the J end lost 2 bases, and 10 bases lay between the germline ends. The DNA for the CDR3 is TGCAGCGTTGAAGATCAGGACAGAAACACCGGGGAGCTGTTTTTT. Its translation: CSVEDQDRNTGELFF.

The chain has TRBV24-1 and TRBJ2-7; weak D call: TRBD1 (7 bases). Germline CDR1 is KGHDR and CDR2 is SFDVKD. Trimming pared 5 bases from V and 4 bases from J, leaving 20 bases between. The CDR3 loop spans 16 amino acids. The CDR3 DNA reads as TGTGCCACCAGTGTTGGACAGGTCAAAGGGGGGTACGAGCAGTACTTC. It is translated as CATSVGQVKGGYEQYF.

The chain couples TRBV7-9 to TRBJ2-3; 7 bases match TRBD1. V shed 2 bases, J shed 3 bases, and the junction held 5 bases outside the gene matches. Per the germline V gene, CDR1 is SEHNR and CDR2 is FQNEAQ (reference sequence). The CDR3 spans 15 residues. CDR3 amino acids: CASSLSRGLTDTQYF. The CDR3 nucleotides are TGTGCCAGCAGCTTAAGTAGGGGGCTAACAGATACGCAGTATTTT. Complete variable domain (other parts from reference TRBV7-9 and TRBJ2-3): DTGVSQNPRHKITKRGQNVTFRCDPISEHNRLYWYRQTLGQGPEFLTYFQNEAQLEKSRLLSDRFSAERPKGSFSTLEIQRTEQGDSAMYLCASSLSRGLTDTQYFGPGTRLTVL.

The chain carries TRBV15 and TRBJ2-2; D might be TRBD1 (5 bases). Germline-derived CDR1 and CDR2 are LNHNV and YYDKDF (reference sequence). The V and J ends lost 7 bases and 2 bases respectively, with 14 bases between them. The CDR3 runs 15 residues. The CDR3 nucleotides are TGTGCCACCAATTGGGGCGGAACCAACACCGGGGAGCTGTTTTTT. As protein: CATNWGGTNTGELFF.

V gene TRBV27 combines with J gene TRBJ1-3; TRBD1 is a possible D gene (5 bases). Germline values: CDR1 MNHEY, CDR2 SMNVEV (reference sequence). This CDR3 contains 13 residues. V was cut by 6 bases and J by 6 bases, with 12 bases left in between. CDR3 nucleotide sequence: TGTGCCAGCAGCGGCCTAGGGGAAAACACCATATATTTT. This sequence encodes CASSGLGENTIYF.

With regard to this clone: Other nucleotide sequences from this sample produce the same CDR3. The chain is built from TRBV9 and TRBJ2-5, with TRBD1 matching over 9 bases. CDR1 and CDR2 (germline): SGDLS, YYNGEE. V lost 0 bases, J lost 5 bases, and 5 bases stayed unmatched. There are 15 residues in the CDR3. CDR3: CASSVGTGGRETQYF. Written as DNA, the CDR3 is TGTGCCAGCAGCGTAGGAACAGGGGGCAGGGAGACCCAGTACTTC.

The chain couples TRBV5-4 to TRBJ1-1; D not certain. CDR3 size: 14 residues. The V end lost 0 bases, the J end lost 1 base, and 7 bases lay between the germline ends. Germline CDR1 reads SGHNT; CDR2 reads YYREEE (reference sequence). CDR3 sequence: CASSLALGNTEAFF. The CDR3 coding sequence is TGTGCCAGCAGCTTGGCCCTAGGGAACACTGAAGCTTTCTTT.

CDR3 in DNA: TGCGCCAGCAGCTTCGGTCGAGGAGGCCCGGAAAAACTGTTTTTT. Encoded protein: CASSFGRGGPEKLFF. The rearrangement links TRBV5-1 to TRBJ1-4; D is unresolved. The V gene's germline CDR1 is SGHRS and CDR2 YFSETQ. The CDR3 has 15 amino acids. The V and J ends lost 2 bases and 8 bases respectively, with 16 bases between them.

The gene calls are TRBV9 and TRBJ1-2, with D maybe TRBD1 (6 bases). Germline CDR1 SGDLS, CDR2 YYNGEE. CDR3 size: 12 residues. V dropped 4 bases and J dropped 6 bases, with 10 bases sitting between them. The CDR3 DNA sequence: TGTGCCAGCAGCTCACAGGGAGATGGCTACACCTTC. Translated: CASSSQGDGYTF.

This chain joins TRBV27 and TRBJ2-7, with 7 bases identical to TRBD2. This CDR3 has 17 residues. Germline lookup yields CDR1 MNHEY and CDR2 SMNVEV (reference sequence). The trim removed 3 bases at V and 2 bases at J, leaving 13 bases unmatched. The CDR3 DNA reads as TGTGCCAGCAGTTTTAATGCGGGGCTAGCGGACGCCTACGAGCAGTACTTC. Protein sequence: CASSFNAGLADAYEQYF.

The CDR3 protein is CASSVVGHGYNEQFF. The CDR3 DNA reads TGTGCCAGCAGCGTAGTGGGACACGGGTACAATGAGCAGTTCTTC. The V gene is TRBV9, the J gene TRBJ2-1; a weak D match, TRBD1 (6 bases). V was clipped by 0 bases and J by 4 bases, with 11 bases between them. CDR1 and CDR2 (germline): SGDLS, YYNGEE. This CDR3 contains 15 residues.

This chain joins TRBV27 and TRBJ2-5, with TRBD2 matching over 7 bases. The CDR3 runs to 14 residues. With 5 bases clipped from V and 5 bases from J, the junction kept 8 bases outside the gene matches. In germline, CDR1 is MNHEY, CDR2 SMNVEV (reference sequence). Here the CDR3 reads CASSKLAGEETQYF. The CDR3 DNA sequence: TGTGCCAGCAGTAAGTTGGCGGGAGAGGAGACCCAGTACTTC.

The chain carries TRBV19 and TRBJ2-3; unclear D gene. With 10 bases removed from V and 1 base from J, the gap between germline ends came to 3 bases. CDR1 is LNHDA and CDR2 is SQIVND in the germline V gene (reference sequence). This CDR3 region has 10 residues. The chain's CDR3 is CATGTDTQYF. CDR3 nucleotide sequence: TGTGCCACAGGCACAGATACGCAGTATTTT.

The V gene is TRBV11-2, the J gene TRBJ2-3, with 12 positions matching TRBD2. V was pared by 6 bases and J by 4 bases, with 5 bases of the junction left unmatched. Germline loops: CDR1 SGHAT, CDR2 FQNNGV. The CDR3 extends over 15 amino acids. The CDR3, as DNA: TGTGCCAGCAGTCCGACTAGCGGGAGCCCAGATACGCAGTATTTT. Residues: CASSPTSGSPDTQYF.

The V call is TRBV10-3, the J call TRBJ2-2; D is possibly TRBD1 (6 bases). Germline CDR1 ENHRY, CDR2 SYGVKD. The V end was cut by 8 bases, the J end by 0 bases, with 13 bases between. This CDR3 has 15 amino acids. This CDR3 reads CAIPYRDANTGELFF. As DNA, the CDR3 is TGTGCCATCCCGTACAGGGACGCGAACACCGGGGAGCTGTTTTTT.

This chain uses TRBV24-1 with TRBJ2-1, with TRBD1 matching over 8 bases. J was trimmed by 3 bases and V by 0 bases; bases with no gene match: 3. Per germline, CDR1 KGHDR and CDR2 SFDVKD. The CDR3 totals 16 residues. The CDR3 DNA reads TGTGCCACCAGTGATTTGCAGGGGGCTAACTACAATGAGCAGTTCTTC. Translated: CATSDLQGANYNEQFF.